This T cell receptor beta chain appears in the sequencing data of a study of blood T cell repertoires in COVID-19. Study at large: Both acute and convalescent COVID-19 samples were obtained from the United States, Italy and Spain. T cells, B-cell-depleted T cells, or PBMCs provided the cDNA or gDNA that served as material.

Source study methods: Estimation of nucleated cell counts relied on the amplification of reference gene primers. TCRdb's copy holds only in-frame clones and misses some; the assay was immunoSEQ multiplex PCR. V, J and clone size derive from that table, while D and trimming were established from the DNA sequence. The table has just under 60,000 clones, around 80% seen once. V was trimmed by 4 bases and J by 3 bases, leaving 7 bases between them. Germline assignment: CDR1 SNHLY and CDR2 FYNNEI. The CDR3 sequence is 12 residues long. The source material was peripheral blood. V and J are TRBV2 and TRBJ2-7; D not certain. This clonotype was sampled from a man older than 75 with acute or convalescent COVID-19. The CDR3 here is CASSAEFYEQYF. DNA for the CDR3: TGTGCCAGCAGTGCAGAATTCTACGAGCAGTACTTC.